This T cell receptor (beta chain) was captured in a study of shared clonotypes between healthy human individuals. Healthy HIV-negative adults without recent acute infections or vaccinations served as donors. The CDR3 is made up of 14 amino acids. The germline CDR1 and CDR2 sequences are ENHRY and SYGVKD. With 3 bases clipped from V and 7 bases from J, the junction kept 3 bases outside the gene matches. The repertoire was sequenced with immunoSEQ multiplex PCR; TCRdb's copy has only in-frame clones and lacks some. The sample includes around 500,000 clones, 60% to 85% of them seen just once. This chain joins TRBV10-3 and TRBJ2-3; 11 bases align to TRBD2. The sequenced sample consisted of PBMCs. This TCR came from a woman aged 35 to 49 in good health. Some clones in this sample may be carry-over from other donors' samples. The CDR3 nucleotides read TGTGCCATCAGTGAAGGACTAGCGGGCTATACGCAGTATTTT. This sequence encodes CAISEGLAGYTQYF.